This T cell receptor beta chain was sequenced in a study of blood T cell repertoires in COVID-19. In the study's own analysis: Researchers report that nucleated cell counts were estimated from reference gene primer amplification. Method: immunoSEQ multiplex PCR; TCRdb's copy keeps in-frame clones and lacks some. The DNA was the basis for D and trimming; V, J and clone size are from that table. Of fewer than 250,000 clones listed, around 83% are singletons. This CDR3 has 12 residues. Germline CDR1 reads SGHNT; CDR2 reads YYREEE (reference sequence). The junction had 4 bases not matched to a gene; V was cut back by 4 bases and J by 7 bases.

Sequencing was performed on peripheral blood. The J gene is TRBJ1-1, the V gene TRBV5-4; 7 nucleotides line up with TRBD1. This receptor was obtained from a man between 50 and 59 years old with active or convalescent COVID-19. The CDR3 DNA follows: TGTGCCAGCAGCAGGGACAGCCTTGAAGCTTTCTTT. Protein: CASSRDSLEAFF.